Given below is one T cell receptor (beta chain) in context. Its matching antigen is unknown. The sample originates from a study of T cell responses to AZD1222 COVID-19 vaccine. Regarding the study as a whole: Clonal diversity was possibly underestimated, and the donors were mostly white British, with more females. CD4 TCRs covered the whole spike, strongest at regions 160-218 and 743-854. AZD1222 recipients seropositive at baseline numbered only 5 to 7. Repertoires were collected only later (after the peak T cell response had occurred).

This table comes from immunoSEQ multiplex PCR, and its TCRdb copy is limited to in-frame clones, with some not included. The table shows around 160,000 clones, with just over 90% occurring only once. This CDR3 is built from 17 residues. Trimming removed 1 base from V and 1 base from J, with 15 bases in between. The germline V gene encodes CDR1 SGHKS and CDR2 YYEKEE (reference sequence). The clonotype comes from an adult in good health. V gene TRBV5-5 combines with J gene TRBJ1-5; D remains unclear. Source: peripheral blood, taken on day 0 of AZD1222 vaccination. The chain's CDR3 is CASSLRTSLMSNQPQHF. As DNA, the CDR3 is TGTGCCAGCAGCTTGAGGACCTCCTTGATGAGCAATCAGCCCCAGCATTTT.